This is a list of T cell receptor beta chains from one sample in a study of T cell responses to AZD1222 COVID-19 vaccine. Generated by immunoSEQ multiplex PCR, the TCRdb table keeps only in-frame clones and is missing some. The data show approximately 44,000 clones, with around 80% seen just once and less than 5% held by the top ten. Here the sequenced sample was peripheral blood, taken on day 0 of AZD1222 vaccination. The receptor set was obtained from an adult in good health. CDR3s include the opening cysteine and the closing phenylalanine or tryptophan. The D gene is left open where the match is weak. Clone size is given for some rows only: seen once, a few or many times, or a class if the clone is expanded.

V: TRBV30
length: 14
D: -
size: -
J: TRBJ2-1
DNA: TGTGCCTGGGACTATGGTCTCTCATTCGGTGAGCAGTTCTTC
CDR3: CAWDYGLSFGEQFF

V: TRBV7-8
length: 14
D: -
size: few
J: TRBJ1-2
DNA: TGTGCCAGCAGCGCGGCCAAGGAGAACTATGGCTACACCTTC
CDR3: CASSAAKENYGYTF

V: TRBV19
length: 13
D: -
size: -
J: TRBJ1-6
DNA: TGTGCCAGTAAAGGGCAGGGCGATTCACCCCTCCACTTT
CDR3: CASKGQGDSPLHF

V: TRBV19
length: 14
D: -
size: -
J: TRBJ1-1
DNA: TGTGCCAGTAGTATAGACAGGGCTAAAGCTGAAGCTTTCTTT
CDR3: CASSIDRAKAEAFF

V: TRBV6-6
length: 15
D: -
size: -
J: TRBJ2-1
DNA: TGTGCCAGCAACCTTAAGTCCGACAGGCAAAATGAGCAGTTCTTC
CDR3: CASNLKSDRQNEQFF

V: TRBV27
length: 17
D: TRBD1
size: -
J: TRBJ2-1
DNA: TGTGCCAGCAGTCCGACAGGGGGTTTTTTCTCGGTTAGTGAGCAGTTCTTC
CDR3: CASSPTGGFFSVSEQFF

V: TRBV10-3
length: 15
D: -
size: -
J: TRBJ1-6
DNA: TGTGCCATCGGCGGGTCCCCGGGTCAGAATTCACCCCTCCACTTT
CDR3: CAIGGSPGQNSPLHF

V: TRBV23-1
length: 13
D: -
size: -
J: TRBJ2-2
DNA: TGCGCCAGGGGTAGTCTGAACACCGGGGAGCTGTTTTTT
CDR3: CARGSLNTGELFF

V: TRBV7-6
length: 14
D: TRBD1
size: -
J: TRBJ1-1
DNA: TGTGCCAGCAGTGGACAGGGGGCAAACACTGAAGCTTTCTTT
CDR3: CASSGQGANTEAFF

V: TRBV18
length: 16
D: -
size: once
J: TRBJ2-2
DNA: TGTGCCAGCTCATCGCAAACCCCTAAGAACACCGGGGAGCTGTTTTTT
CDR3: CASSSQTPKNTGELFF

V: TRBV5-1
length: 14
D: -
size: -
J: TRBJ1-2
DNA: TGCGCCAGCAGCTTGGAGGGGGGCGACTATGGCTACACCTTC
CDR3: CASSLEGGDYGYTF

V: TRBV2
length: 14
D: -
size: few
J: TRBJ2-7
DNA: TGTGCCAGTGTAGCGGACGGGAGCTCCTACGAGCAGTACTTC
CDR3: CASVADGSSYEQYF

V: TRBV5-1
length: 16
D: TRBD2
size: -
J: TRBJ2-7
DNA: TGCGCCAGCAGCGTTGGGACTAGCGGGGGAATCAACGAGCAGTACTTC
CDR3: CASSVGTSGGINEQYF

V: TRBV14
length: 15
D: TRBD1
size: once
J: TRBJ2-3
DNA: TGTGCCAGCAGCCAAGTTGACAGGGGGGTAAATACGCAGTATTTT
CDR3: CASSQVDRGVNTQYF

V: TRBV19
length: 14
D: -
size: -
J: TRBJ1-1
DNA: TGTGCCAGTAGTATCGGCGGGGGGGTCGAAGAAGCTTTCTTT
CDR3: CASSIGGGVEEAFF

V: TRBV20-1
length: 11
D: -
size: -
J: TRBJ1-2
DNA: TGCAGTGCTAGGGATATCTATGGCTACACCTTC
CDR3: CSARDIYGYTF

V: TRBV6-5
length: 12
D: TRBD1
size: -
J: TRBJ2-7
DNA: TGTGCCAGCAGAAAGACAGGGGGAGAGCAGTACTTC
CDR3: CASRKTGGEQYF

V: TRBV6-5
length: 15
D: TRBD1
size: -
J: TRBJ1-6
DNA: TGTGCCAGCTTATATAGGGACAGGGAGTTTTCACCCCTCCACTTT
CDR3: CASLYRDREFSPLHF

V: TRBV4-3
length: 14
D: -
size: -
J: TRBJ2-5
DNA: TGCGCCAGCAGCCAAGGTCAGGGCTTCGGGACCCAGTACTTC
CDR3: CASSQGQGFGTQYF

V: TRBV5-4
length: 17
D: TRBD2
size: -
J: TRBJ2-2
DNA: TGTGCCAGCAGCTCTGCGGCACTAGCGGCGAACACCGGGGAGCTGTTTTTT
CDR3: CASSSAALAANTGELFF

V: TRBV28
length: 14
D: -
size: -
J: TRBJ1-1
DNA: TGTGCCAGCAGTTTGTCCCCAGGGTACACTGAAGCTTTCTTT
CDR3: CASSLSPGYTEAFF

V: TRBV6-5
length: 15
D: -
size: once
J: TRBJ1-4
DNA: TGTGCCAGCAGTTACTCTTTCCTGGCCCGGGAAAAACTGTTTTTT
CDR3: CASSYSFLAREKLFF

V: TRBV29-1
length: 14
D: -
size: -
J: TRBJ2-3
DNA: TGCAGCGTTGGAGGCAGGGTAGACACAGATACGCAGTATTTT
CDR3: CSVGGRVDTDTQYF

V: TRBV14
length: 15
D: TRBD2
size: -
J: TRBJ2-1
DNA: TGTGCCAGCACCTCGGGAGGGGCGGGCTACAATGAGCAGTTCTTC
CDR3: CASTSGGAGYNEQFF

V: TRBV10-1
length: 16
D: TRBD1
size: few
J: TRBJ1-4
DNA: TGCGCCAGCAGTGAGTCGAGGACAGGAGGGGATGAAAAACTGTTTTTT
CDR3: CASSESRTGGDEKLFF

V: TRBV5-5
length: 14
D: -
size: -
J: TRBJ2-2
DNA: TGTGCCAGCAGCCAACGACTAGACACCGGGGAGCTGTTTTTT
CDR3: CASSQRLDTGELFF

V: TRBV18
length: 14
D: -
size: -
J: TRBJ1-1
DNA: TGTGCCAGCTCCGTAGAAAGTCAACCCGATGAAGCTTTCTTT
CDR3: CASSVESQPDEAFF

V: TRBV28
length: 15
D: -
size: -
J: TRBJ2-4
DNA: TGTGCCAGCAGTTCCGTGCAGGTAGCCAAAAACATTCAGTACTTC
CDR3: CASSSVQVAKNIQYF

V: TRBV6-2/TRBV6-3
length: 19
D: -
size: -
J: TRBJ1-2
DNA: TGTGCCAGCAGTTACGCGAGGGAAGAAAACGGGCAAGCTAACTATGGCTACACCTTC
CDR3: CASSYAREENGQANYGYTF

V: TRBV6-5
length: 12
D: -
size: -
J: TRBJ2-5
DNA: TGTGCCAGCAGGGGGGACCAAGAGACCCAGTACTTC
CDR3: CASRGDQETQYF

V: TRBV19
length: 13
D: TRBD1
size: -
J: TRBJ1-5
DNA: TGTGCCAGTAAGGACAGGGGCAATCAGCCCCAGCATTTT
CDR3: CASKDRGNQPQHF

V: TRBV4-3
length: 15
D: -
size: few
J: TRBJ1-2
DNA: TGCGCCAGCAGCCAAGAGACAGCAGATCACTATGGCTACACCTTC
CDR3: CASSQETADHYGYTF

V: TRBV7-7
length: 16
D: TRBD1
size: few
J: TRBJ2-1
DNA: TGTGCCAGCAGCTTAGGCACAGGGGGCACCTACAATGAGCAGTTCTTC
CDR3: CASSLGTGGTYNEQFF

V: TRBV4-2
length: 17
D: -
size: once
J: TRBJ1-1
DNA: TGTGCCAGCAGCCAAGGGACCATTGGACCTATGAACACTGAAGCTTTCTTT
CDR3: CASSQGTIGPMNTEAFF

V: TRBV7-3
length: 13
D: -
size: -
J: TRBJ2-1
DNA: TGTGCCAGCAGCTTAGGTCTAGGCAATGAGCAGTTCTTC
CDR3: CASSLGLGNEQFF

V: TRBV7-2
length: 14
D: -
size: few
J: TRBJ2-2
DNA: TGTGCCAGCAGCTTAGAATGGAGCGGGGGGGAGCTGTTTTTT
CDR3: CASSLEWSGGELFF

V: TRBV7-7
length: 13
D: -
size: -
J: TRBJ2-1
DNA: TGTGCCAGCAGCTACCTAGAGGGCAATGAGCAGTTCTTC
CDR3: CASSYLEGNEQFF

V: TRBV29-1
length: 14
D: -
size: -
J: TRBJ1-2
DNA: TGCAGCGTTGAATCAGGGGCGGGTAACTATGGCTACACCTTC
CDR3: CSVESGAGNYGYTF

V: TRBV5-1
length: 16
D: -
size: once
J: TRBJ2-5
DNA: TGCGCCAGCAGCTTGGGAAGGGCACTGTACCAAGAGACCCAGTACTTC
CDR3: CASSLGRALYQETQYF

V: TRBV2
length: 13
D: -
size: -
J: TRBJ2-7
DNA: TGTGCCAGCACCCCCCAGGGGGGATACGAGCAGTACTTC
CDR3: CASTPQGGYEQYF

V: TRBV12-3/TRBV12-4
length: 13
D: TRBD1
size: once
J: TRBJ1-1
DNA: TGTGCCAGCAGCCTAAGGGACAGGGGTTCAGCTTTCTTT
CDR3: CASSLRDRGSAFF

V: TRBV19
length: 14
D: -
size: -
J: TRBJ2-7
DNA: TGTGCCAGTAGTATCAATCGGGACAACTACGAGCAGTACTTC
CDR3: CASSINRDNYEQYF